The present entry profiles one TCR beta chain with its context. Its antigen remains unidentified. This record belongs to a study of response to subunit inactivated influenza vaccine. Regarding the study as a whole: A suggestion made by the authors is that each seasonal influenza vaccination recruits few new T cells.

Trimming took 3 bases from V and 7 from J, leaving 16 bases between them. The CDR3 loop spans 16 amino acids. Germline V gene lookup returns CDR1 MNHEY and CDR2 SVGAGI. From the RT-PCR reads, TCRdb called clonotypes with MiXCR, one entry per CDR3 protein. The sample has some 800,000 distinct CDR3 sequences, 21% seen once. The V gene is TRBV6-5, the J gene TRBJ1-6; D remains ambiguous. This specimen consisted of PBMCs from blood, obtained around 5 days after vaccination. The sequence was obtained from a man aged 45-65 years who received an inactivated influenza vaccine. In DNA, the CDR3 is TGTGCCAGCAGTTATTCCCGCGGAGAGGCGAATTCACCCCTCCACTTT. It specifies CASSYSRGEANSPLHF.